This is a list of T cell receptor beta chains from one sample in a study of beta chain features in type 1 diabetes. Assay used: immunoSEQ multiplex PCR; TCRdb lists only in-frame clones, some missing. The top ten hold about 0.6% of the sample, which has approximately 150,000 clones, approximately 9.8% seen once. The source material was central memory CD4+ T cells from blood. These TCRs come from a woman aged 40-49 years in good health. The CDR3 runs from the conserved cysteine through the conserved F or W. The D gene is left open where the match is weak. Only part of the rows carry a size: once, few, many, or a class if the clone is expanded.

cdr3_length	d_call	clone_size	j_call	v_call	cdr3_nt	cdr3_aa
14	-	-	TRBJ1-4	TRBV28	TGTGCCAGCAGTTTGGAGACAACTAATGAAAAACTGTTTTTT	CASSLETTNEKLFF
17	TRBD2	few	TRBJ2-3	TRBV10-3	TGTGCCATCAGCGCCCCTCCGAGGGCGGGAGCGGCAGATACGCAGTATTTT	CAISAPPRAGAADTQYF
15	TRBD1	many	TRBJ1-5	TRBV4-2	TGTGCCAGCAGAAGGGACAGAGAGAGCAATCAGCCCCAGCATTTT	CASRRDRESNQPQHF
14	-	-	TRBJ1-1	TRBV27	TGTGCCAGCAGTTTACATCAGGGCCGAGCTAAAGCTTTCTTT	CASSLHQGRAKAFF
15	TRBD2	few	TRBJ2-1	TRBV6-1	TGTGCCAGCAGTGAACTAGCGGGGGGGCGAGGTGAGCAGTTCTTC	CASSELAGGRGEQFF
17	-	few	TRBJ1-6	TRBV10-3	TGTGCCATCAGTGAGTCGAGCGGGTCGGCAATGGGGTCACCCCTCCACTTT	CAISESSGSAMGSPLHF
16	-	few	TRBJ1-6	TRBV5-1	TGCGCCAGCAGGGACACCCGGAGCTCCTATAATTCACCCCTCCACTTT	CASRDTRSSYNSPLHF
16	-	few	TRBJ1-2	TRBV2	TGTGCCAGCAATCTTGACCCAGGGAGGGGTACTTATGGCTACACCTTC	CASNLDPGRGTYGYTF
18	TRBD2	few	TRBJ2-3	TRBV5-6	TGTGCCAGCAGCTCCTCTACTAGCGGGGGGGCGGGGTGGAATACGCAGTATTTT	CASSSSTSGGAGWNTQYF
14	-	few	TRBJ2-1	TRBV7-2	TGTGCCAGCGGCAAGGGCGGGCAGGTTAATGAGCAGTTCTTC	CASGKGGQVNEQFF
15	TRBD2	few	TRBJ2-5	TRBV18	TGTGCCAGCTCACCGGGACTAGCGGCCCAAGAGACCCAGTACTTC	CASSPGLAAQETQYF
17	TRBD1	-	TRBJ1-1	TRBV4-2	TGTGCCAGCAGCCAAGAAGGACAGGGCTTAATGAACACTGAAGCTTTCTTT	CASSQEGQGLMNTEAFF
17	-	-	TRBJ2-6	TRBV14	TGTGCCAGCAGCCAGTACCTTACAGGGTCTGGGGCCAACGTCCTGACTTTC	CASSQYLTGSGANVLTF
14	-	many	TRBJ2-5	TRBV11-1	TGTGCCAGCAGCCATTCGGACGGAGGAGAGACCCAGTACTTC	CASSHSDGGETQYF
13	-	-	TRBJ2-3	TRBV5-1	TGCGCCAGCAGCCCGCAGGGATCAGATACGCAGTATTTT	CASSPQGSDTQYF
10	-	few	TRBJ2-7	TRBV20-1	TGCAGTGCTAGTCAACAGGGCCAGTACTTC	CSASQQGQYF
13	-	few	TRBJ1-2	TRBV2	TGTGCCAGCAGTGAAGCTGGCACCTATGGCTACACCTTC	CASSEAGTYGYTF
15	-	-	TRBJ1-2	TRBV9	TGTGCCAGCAGCGTAGACTGGGGGGAGAACTATGGCTACACCTTC	CASSVDWGENYGYTF
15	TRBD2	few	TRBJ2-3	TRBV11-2	TGTGCCAGCAGCTTTATGGGACTAGCAACAGATACGCAGTATTTT	CASSFMGLATDTQYF
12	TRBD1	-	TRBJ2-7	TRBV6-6	TGTGCCAGCAGCCGCGACAGGGTCGAGCAGTACTTC	CASSRDRVEQYF
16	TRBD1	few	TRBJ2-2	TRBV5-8	TGTGCCAGCAGCGTGGACAGGCCCCTTAAGACCGGGGAGCTGTTTTTT	CASSVDRPLKTGELFF
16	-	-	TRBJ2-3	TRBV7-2	TGTGCCAGCAGCTTAACCGGGACATTCCTCACAGATACGCAGTATTTT	CASSLTGTFLTDTQYF
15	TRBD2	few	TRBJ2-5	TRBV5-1	TGCGCCAGCAGCCGTATTAGCGGGGCCATGGAGACCCAGTACTTC	CASSRISGAMETQYF
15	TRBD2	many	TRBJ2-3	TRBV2	TGTGCCAGCAGGAGAGCGGGGGCCCTCACAGATACGCAGTATTTT	CASRRAGALTDTQYF
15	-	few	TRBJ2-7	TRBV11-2	TGTGCCAGCAGCTTAGGCCCAGGGTCTATATACGAGCAGTACTTC	CASSLGPGSIYEQYF